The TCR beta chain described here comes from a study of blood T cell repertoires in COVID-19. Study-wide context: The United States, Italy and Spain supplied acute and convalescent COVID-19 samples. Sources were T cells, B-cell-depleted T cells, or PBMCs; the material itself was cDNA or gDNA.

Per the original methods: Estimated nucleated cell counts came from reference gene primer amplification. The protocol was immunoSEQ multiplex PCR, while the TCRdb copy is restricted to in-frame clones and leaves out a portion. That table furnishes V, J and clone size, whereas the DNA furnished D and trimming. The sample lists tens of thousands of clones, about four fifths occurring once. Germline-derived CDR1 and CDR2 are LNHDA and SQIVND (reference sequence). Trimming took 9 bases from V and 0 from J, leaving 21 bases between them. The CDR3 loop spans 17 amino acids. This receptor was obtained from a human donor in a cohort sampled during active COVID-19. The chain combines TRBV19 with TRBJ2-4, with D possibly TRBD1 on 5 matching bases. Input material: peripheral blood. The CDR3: CASHGRSNRLAKNIQYF. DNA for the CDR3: TGTGCCAGCCATGGGCGCTCCAACAGGTTAGCCAAAAACATTCAGTACTTC.